The rows below give T cell receptor beta chains drawn from one sample of a study of OX40 agonist ivuxolimab in advanced cancers. The table came from immunoSEQ multiplex PCR; TCRdb's copy has only in-frame clones and leaves some out. This table has over 70,000 clones, around 87% appearing once. The source material was CD4+ or CD8+ T cells sorted from blood, sampled in a trial of the OX40 agonist ivuxolimab. The origin of the receptors is an adult with an advanced solid tumor such as melanoma, head and neck, liver or kidney cancer. CDR3s include the opening cysteine and the closing phenylalanine or tryptophan. The order of the fields is V gene, D gene, J gene, CDR3 protein. The D gene is left open where the match is weak.

>TRBV12-5|NA|TRBJ2-5
CASGLPSTGAETQYF
>TRBV19|NA|TRBJ2-3
CASSQGWDTQYF
>TRBV9|TRBD2|TRBJ2-3
CASSEGLSSGGEDTQYF
>TRBV6-5|NA|TRBJ2-1
CASSYVAPGAYNEQFF
>TRBV7-8|NA|TRBJ2-5
CASRLGRLRETQYF
>TRBV15|NA|NA
CATSRAGGTSYEQYF
>TRBV7-6|NA|TRBJ2-5
CASSSSGWGETQYF
>TRBV6-6|TRBD1|TRBJ1-3
CAIGTEVLSGNTIYF
>TRBV7-6|NA|TRBJ2-7
CASSSRGVYEQYF
>TRBV2|NA|TRBJ1-5
CASAPEWNQPQHF
>TRBV6-5|NA|TRBJ1-2
CASSAPTADGYTF
>TRBV7-2|TRBD2|TRBJ2-1
CASSLPGLAGSNEQFF
>TRBV7-3|NA|TRBJ2-3
CASSSGVVTDTQYF
>TRBV14|NA|TRBJ1-3
CASSHPGIGNTIYF
>TRBV7-2|TRBD2|TRBJ2-3
CASSPSGGTYPGTQYF
>TRBV5-5|NA|TRBJ2-7
CASSPEGPYEQYF
>TRBV5-5|NA|TRBJ2-7
CASSLAAQGTYEQYF
>TRBV10-2|NA|TRBJ2-7
CASSGGTGTQTYEQYF
>TRBV11-3|NA|TRBJ1-1
CASSLGPARNTEAFF
>TRBV19|TRBD2|TRBJ2-3
CASSMSLAGNTQYF
>TRBV10-3|NA|TRBJ1-2
CAISESQVGGYGYTF
>TRBV11-2|NA|TRBJ2-2
CASRWRAADTGELFF
>TRBV5-8|TRBD1|TRBJ2-7
CASSSAPGQVGYEQYF
>TRBV6-1|TRBD1|TRBJ2-6
CASSQTGTGANVLTF
>TRBV21-1|NA|TRBJ1-5
CASASGDSNQPQHF
>TRBV5-1|NA|TRBJ2-3
CASSSGRGATDTQYF
>TRBV5-1|TRBD1|TRBJ2-5
CASSLGQGVQETQYF
>TRBV5-1|NA|TRBJ1-5
CASSLGRGDNQPQHF
>TRBV27|TRBD1|TRBJ2-7
CASSSRQGPFLGEQYF
>TRBV10-3|TRBD1|TRBJ2-2
CAIAGTGERGELFF
>TRBV11-1|TRBD2|TRBJ2-1
CASSLGTSDYNEQFF
>TRBV5-6|TRBD1|TRBJ2-7
CASSSRTGIYEQYF
>TRBV7-2|NA|TRBJ2-3
CASSLSSATDTQYF
>TRBV7-8|NA|TRBJ2-7
CASSPSGVMFPYEQYF
>TRBV5-4|NA|TRBJ1-2
CASSLRSLRNYGYTF
>TRBV11-2|NA|TRBJ2-7
CASSWDMGSYEQYF
>TRBV5-1|TRBD2|TRBJ2-1
CASSLVGTSTYNEQFF
>TRBV5-1|TRBD1|TRBJ2-7
CASSLRTGGYQPYEQYF
>TRBV18|NA|TRBJ2-5
CASSPQGGETQYF
>TRBV5-1|TRBD1|TRBJ2-2
CASSTGDRGHQELFF
>TRBV7-2|TRBD1|TRBJ2-7
CASSLVQGAHEQYF
>TRBV5-1|NA|TRBJ2-2
CASSSDWAGELFF
>TRBV4-3|TRBD1|TRBJ2-7
CASTPAPTGGTYEQYF
>TRBV7-6|TRBD2|TRBJ2-5
CASSLRGTSFYETQYF
>TRBV5-6|TRBD1|TRBJ2-2
CASSSRQGSGTGELFF
>TRBV5-4|NA|TRBJ2-3
CASSLARNTQYF
>TRBV2|NA|TRBJ1-5
CASSVGQSLGPQHF
>TRBV5-8|NA|TRBJ2-1
CASSARAGLPHNEQFF
>TRBV29-1|TRBD1|TRBJ1-5
CSVDRGQPGNQPQHF
>TRBV7-9|TRBD1|TRBJ2-7
CASSPGDRGSDEQYF
>TRBV7-9|TRBD1|TRBJ2-7
CASIQGTGEQYF
>TRBV9|TRBD2|TRBJ2-3
CASSVGSGGSTDTQYF
>TRBV25-1|NA|NA
CASSGGYPYEQYF
>TRBV9|TRBD1|TRBJ2-7
CASSWGTGGSYEQYF
>TRBV5-1|NA|TRBJ2-3
CASSLANLRTDTQYF